This T cell receptor (beta chain) was profiled in a study of sequential checkpoint blockade in melanoma. Documented treatment: randomized to nivolumab then ipilimumab (arm A) or the reverse (arm B). No patient had prior DNA-damaging chemotherapy. This table comes from immunoSEQ multiplex PCR, and its TCRdb copy is limited to in-frame clones, with some not included. The table lists roughly 13,000 clones, around 20% of them singletons. The material was tumor tissue (inferred from file names), obtained from a patient given nivolumab and ipilimumab in sequence. This sequence originates from a human donor with melanoma.

CDR3 in DNA: TGTGCCAGCAGACCTGGGCCCCCTGGGAGAGGCACTGAAGCTTTCTTT. This gives the protein CASRPGPPGRGTEAFF. The chain combines TRBV28 with TRBJ1-1, with unresolved D. The length of the CDR3 is 16 residues. The V and J ends lost 6 bases and 4 bases respectively, with 21 bases between them. Germline V CDR1 and CDR2: MDHEN, SYDVKM. The full variable domain, rest sourced from reference TRBV28 and TRBJ1-1, is DVKVTQSSRYLVKRTGEKVFLECVQDMDHENMFWYRQDPGLGLRLIYFSYDVKMKEKGDIPEGYSVSREKKERFSLILESASTNQTSMYLCASRPGPPGRGTEAFFGQGTRLTVV.